Listed below are T cell receptor beta chains from one sample, sequenced in a study of control samples from healthy donors and cancer patients. Measured with immunoSEQ multiplex PCR; TCRdb has only the in-frame clones, and not every one. The sample includes 190,000 or so clones, over 85% of them seen just once. The sample consisted of blood. Receptors were obtained from a man younger than 35 in good health. Each CDR3 is given with its conserved first and last residue. A D gene is named only where the DNA matches it firmly. A clone size is listed for some rows: how often the clone was seen (once, few, many), or a class if it is expanded.

CDR3nt: TGTGCCAGCAGTTTTGTGGCAGGATACAATGAGCAGTTCTTC
CDR3aa: CASSFVAGYNEQFF
j_gene: TRBJ2-1
abundance: .
d_gene: .
v_gene: TRBV27

CDR3nt: TGTGCCAGCATGAGGGAATCCTCCTACGAGCAGTACTTC
CDR3aa: CASMRESSYEQYF
j_gene: TRBJ2-7
abundance: few
d_gene: .
v_gene: TRBV7-9

CDR3nt: TGTGCCAGCCTAGCCGGGTCCAAGACGAACACCGGGGAGCTGTTTTTT
CDR3aa: CASLAGSKTNTGELFF
j_gene: TRBJ2-2
abundance: once
d_gene: .
v_gene: TRBV28

CDR3nt: TGTGCCAGCAGCTTTTTGGGACAGGGTCGTGACACCGGGGAGCTGTTTTTT
CDR3aa: CASSFLGQGRDTGELFF
j_gene: TRBJ2-2
abundance: .
d_gene: TRBD1
v_gene: TRBV11-2

CDR3nt: TGTGCCAGCAGCTTAGTTGATACGCAGTATTTT
CDR3aa: CASSLVDTQYF
j_gene: TRBJ2-3
abundance: .
d_gene: .
v_gene: TRBV7-9

CDR3nt: TGTGCCAGCAGCCCCCGTGGGGCTGGTGGAAACACCATATATTTT
CDR3aa: CASSPRGAGGNTIYF
j_gene: TRBJ1-3
abundance: .
d_gene: .
v_gene: TRBV9

CDR3nt: TGTGCCAGCTCACCGGCGGTTTCAAACGGGGAGACCCAGTACTTC
CDR3aa: CASSPAVSNGETQYF
j_gene: TRBJ2-5
abundance: .
d_gene: .
v_gene: TRBV18

CDR3nt: TGTGCCAGCAGTGAATTTCTGACTAGCGGGGGCCTGACTAGCACAGATACGCAGTATTTT
CDR3aa: CASSEFLTSGGLTSTDTQYF
j_gene: TRBJ2-3
abundance: .
d_gene: TRBD2
v_gene: TRBV6-1

CDR3nt: TGTGCCAGCACTGGGACAGTCAATCAGCCCCAGCATTTT
CDR3aa: CASTGTVNQPQHF
j_gene: TRBJ1-5
abundance: .
d_gene: TRBD1
v_gene: TRBV2

CDR3nt: TGTGCCAGCAGCTTGGGGACGGATGAAAAACTGTTTTTT
CDR3aa: CASSLGTDEKLFF
j_gene: TRBJ1-4
abundance: once
d_gene: .
v_gene: TRBV5-6

CDR3nt: TGTGCCAGCAATGGACAGGGGGCAGGATCACCCCTCCACTTT
CDR3aa: CASNGQGAGSPLHF
j_gene: TRBJ1-6
abundance: .
d_gene: TRBD1
v_gene: TRBV2

CDR3nt: TGTGCCAGCAGTGGACAGTCACCCCTCCACTTT
CDR3aa: CASSGQSPLHF
j_gene: TRBJ1-6
abundance: .
d_gene: .
v_gene: TRBV2

CDR3nt: TGTGCCAGCAGCTATATCTCCGCAGTCCAGCCCCAGCATTTT
CDR3aa: CASSYISAVQPQHF
j_gene: TRBJ1-5
abundance: .
d_gene: .
v_gene: TRBV6-2/TRBV6-3

CDR3nt: TGTGCCAGCATAACCGGGACAGGGGGTTATTCACCCCTCCACTTT
CDR3aa: CASITGTGGYSPLHF
j_gene: TRBJ1-6
abundance: .
d_gene: TRBD1
v_gene: TRBV2

CDR3nt: TGCGCCAGCAGCTTGATAGGGACAGGGGAAGAGACCCAGTACTTC
CDR3aa: CASSLIGTGEETQYF
j_gene: TRBJ2-5
abundance: .
d_gene: TRBD1
v_gene: TRBV5-1

CDR3nt: TGCGCCAGCGCCGGGACAGGGGGGACTGGAGAGACCCAGTACTTC
CDR3aa: CASAGTGGTGETQYF
j_gene: TRBJ2-5
abundance: .
d_gene: TRBD1
v_gene: TRBV4-1

CDR3nt: TGTGCCAGCAGCTTGCGCGGGGGGACAGATACGCAGTATTTT
CDR3aa: CASSLRGGTDTQYF
j_gene: TRBJ2-3
abundance: .
d_gene: TRBD2
v_gene: TRBV5-5

CDR3nt: TGTGCCAGCAGCGTAGGTGCAGGGGACTACGAGCAGTACTTC
CDR3aa: CASSVGAGDYEQYF
j_gene: TRBJ2-7
abundance: .
d_gene: .
v_gene: TRBV9

CDR3nt: TGTGCCAGCAGTTTACTGGGCCCCTACGAGCAGTACTTC
CDR3aa: CASSLLGPYEQYF
j_gene: TRBJ2-7
abundance: .
d_gene: .
v_gene: TRBV28

CDR3nt: TGCAGTGCTCGGGATTCCTACGAGCAGTACTTC
CDR3aa: CSARDSYEQYF
j_gene: TRBJ2-7
abundance: .
d_gene: .
v_gene: TRBV20-1

CDR3nt: TGTGCCAGCAGCTTAAGCAGGGACACAGATACGCAGTATTTT
CDR3aa: CASSLSRDTDTQYF
j_gene: TRBJ2-3
abundance: .
d_gene: .
v_gene: TRBV7-3

CDR3nt: TGTGCCATCAGTAAAGCGGGGGGGAGCACAGATACGCAGTATTTT
CDR3aa: CAISKAGGSTDTQYF
j_gene: TRBJ2-3
abundance: .
d_gene: TRBD2
v_gene: TRBV10-3

CDR3nt: TGTGCCAGCAGCCCCGGGACAGCAAGCAATCAGCCCCAGCATTTT
CDR3aa: CASSPGTASNQPQHF
j_gene: TRBJ1-5
abundance: .
d_gene: TRBD1
v_gene: TRBV6-5

CDR3nt: TGTGCATATCCGGGACAGGGGAAAAGGCCTAATGAAAAACTGTTTTTT
CDR3aa: CAYPGQGKRPNEKLFF
j_gene: TRBJ1-4
abundance: .
d_gene: TRBD1
v_gene: TRBV27

CDR3nt: TGTGCCAGCAGCTTTCTAGGGAAAGGGGATCAGCCCCAGCATTTT
CDR3aa: CASSFLGKGDQPQHF
j_gene: TRBJ1-5
abundance: .
d_gene: .
v_gene: TRBV7-8

CDR3nt: TGTGCCAGTAGTTACCAAACAGGGGCTTCCTACGAGCAGTACTTC
CDR3aa: CASSYQTGASYEQYF
j_gene: TRBJ2-7
abundance: .
d_gene: TRBD1
v_gene: TRBV19

CDR3nt: TGTGCCTGGGACAGAGGAACAAACTATGGCTACACCTTC
CDR3aa: CAWDRGTNYGYTF
j_gene: TRBJ1-2
abundance: .
d_gene: .
v_gene: TRBV30

CDR3nt: TGTGCCAGCAGCCCGTCCTCCTACAATGAGCAGTTCTTC
CDR3aa: CASSPSSYNEQFF
j_gene: TRBJ2-1
abundance: .
d_gene: .
v_gene: TRBV3-1/TRBV3-2

CDR3nt: TGTGCCAGCAGCCTTGGGACCTCGACAGATACGCAGTATTTT
CDR3aa: CASSLGTSTDTQYF
j_gene: TRBJ2-3
abundance: .
d_gene: .
v_gene: TRBV5-6

CDR3nt: TGTGCCAGCTCACCCTCCGGAACCTTGAGGGAGCAGTTCTTC
CDR3aa: CASSPSGTLREQFF
j_gene: TRBJ2-1
abundance: .
d_gene: .
v_gene: TRBV18

CDR3nt: TGTGCCAGCAGTAGGGGGGGAGAGACCCAGTACTTC
CDR3aa: CASSRGGETQYF
j_gene: TRBJ2-5
abundance: .
d_gene: .
v_gene: TRBV12-3/TRBV12-4

CDR3nt: TGTGCCAGCAGCTCTGACAGGCCCAGCGAGCAGTACTTC
CDR3aa: CASSSDRPSEQYF
j_gene: TRBJ2-7
abundance: .
d_gene: .
v_gene: TRBV5-6

CDR3nt: TGTGCCAGCAGCCCAGGGTCCATCCACGAGCAGTACTTC
CDR3aa: CASSPGSIHEQYF
j_gene: TRBJ2-7
abundance: .
d_gene: .
v_gene: TRBV3-1/TRBV3-2

CDR3nt: TGTGCCACCTCAGGGGCGCTCGACTATGGCTACACCTTC
CDR3aa: CATSGALDYGYTF
j_gene: TRBJ1-2
abundance: .
d_gene: .
v_gene: TRBV24-1

CDR3nt: TGTGCCAGCAGCATTGCGGACCGCTCCTACAATGAGCAGTTCTTC
CDR3aa: CASSIADRSYNEQFF
j_gene: TRBJ2-1
abundance: .
d_gene: .
v_gene: TRBV6-5

CDR3nt: TGTCTCAAGTCCAAACAGGGAAACTATGGCTACACCTTC
CDR3aa: CLKSKQGNYGYTF
j_gene: TRBJ1-2
abundance: .
d_gene: .
v_gene: TRBV2

CDR3nt: TGCAGTGCTACTAGACAGGGCAGCTACACCTTC
CDR3aa: CSATRQGSYTF
j_gene: TRBJ1-2
abundance: .
d_gene: TRBD1
v_gene: TRBV20-1

CDR3nt: TGTGCCAGCTCACCAGGGGGTGAGCAGTTCTTC
CDR3aa: CASSPGGEQFF
j_gene: TRBJ2-1
abundance: .
d_gene: .
v_gene: TRBV18

CDR3nt: TGTGCCAGCAGCTTTTTAAACAGGGGGGGCGGCTACACCTTC
CDR3aa: CASSFLNRGGGYTF
j_gene: TRBJ1-2
abundance: .
d_gene: TRBD1
v_gene: TRBV5-6

CDR3nt: TGTGCCAGCACCCAGGATCGAGGTCCCTACAATGAGCAGTTCTTC
CDR3aa: CASTQDRGPYNEQFF
j_gene: TRBJ2-1
abundance: .
d_gene: .
v_gene: TRBV2

CDR3nt: TGTGCCACCAGCAGAGATCATCAGGGTACAGATACGCAGTATTTT
CDR3aa: CATSRDHQGTDTQYF
j_gene: TRBJ2-3
abundance: .
d_gene: .
v_gene: TRBV15

CDR3nt: TGTGCCAGCAGCCCCTGGGGGTCCAATGAGCAGTTCTTC
CDR3aa: CASSPWGSNEQFF
j_gene: TRBJ2-1
abundance: .
d_gene: .
v_gene: TRBV7-3

CDR3nt: TGTGCCACCAGTGATTTGAACGGGACAGGGGAAGCTTTCTTT
CDR3aa: CATSDLNGTGEAFF
j_gene: TRBJ1-1
abundance: once
d_gene: TRBD1
v_gene: TRBV24-1

CDR3nt: TGTGCCAGCAGTTTGACAGGGGGCAGCTCCTATAATTCACCCCTCCACTTT
CDR3aa: CASSLTGGSSYNSPLHF
j_gene: TRBJ1-6
abundance: .
d_gene: TRBD1
v_gene: TRBV2

CDR3nt: TGTGCCAGCAGTTACCGGAGCAACTATGGCTACACCTTC
CDR3aa: CASSYRSNYGYTF
j_gene: TRBJ1-2
abundance: .
d_gene: .
v_gene: TRBV6-5

CDR3nt: TGTGCCAGCAGTGAAATCTACTGGGATGAGCAGTTCTTC
CDR3aa: CASSEIYWDEQFF
j_gene: TRBJ2-1
abundance: .
d_gene: .
v_gene: TRBV2

CDR3nt: TGCGCCAGCAGCTACCGGGACAGGGGCTACAATGAGCAGTTCTTC
CDR3aa: CASSYRDRGYNEQFF
j_gene: TRBJ2-1
abundance: .
d_gene: TRBD1
v_gene: TRBV5-1

CDR3nt: TGTGCCAGCAGTTCGAGACGGGGGGGCCGGAACGAGCAGTACTTC
CDR3aa: CASSSRRGGRNEQYF
j_gene: TRBJ2-7
abundance: .
d_gene: TRBD2
v_gene: TRBV6-5

CDR3nt: TGCGCCAGCAGGCCTAGCTCCCAGACCCAGTACTTC
CDR3aa: CASRPSSQTQYF
j_gene: TRBJ2-5
abundance: .
d_gene: .
v_gene: TRBV10-2

CDR3nt: TGTGCCAGCAGTCCGCAGGGTACCGGGGAGCTGTTTTTT
CDR3aa: CASSPQGTGELFF
j_gene: TRBJ2-2
abundance: .
d_gene: .
v_gene: TRBV27

CDR3nt: TGTGCCAGCAGCCGTCACGGGACGGACTACGAGCAGTACTTC
CDR3aa: CASSRHGTDYEQYF
j_gene: TRBJ2-7
abundance: .
d_gene: .
v_gene: TRBV6-5

CDR3nt: TGTGCCAGCAGTTACGACAGACGCACAGATACGCAGTATTTT
CDR3aa: CASSYDRRTDTQYF
j_gene: TRBJ2-3
abundance: .
d_gene: .
v_gene: TRBV6-5

CDR3nt: TGTGCCAGCTCACCCGGGACAGGGGACTACGAGCAGTACTTC
CDR3aa: CASSPGTGDYEQYF
j_gene: TRBJ2-7
abundance: .
d_gene: TRBD1
v_gene: TRBV18